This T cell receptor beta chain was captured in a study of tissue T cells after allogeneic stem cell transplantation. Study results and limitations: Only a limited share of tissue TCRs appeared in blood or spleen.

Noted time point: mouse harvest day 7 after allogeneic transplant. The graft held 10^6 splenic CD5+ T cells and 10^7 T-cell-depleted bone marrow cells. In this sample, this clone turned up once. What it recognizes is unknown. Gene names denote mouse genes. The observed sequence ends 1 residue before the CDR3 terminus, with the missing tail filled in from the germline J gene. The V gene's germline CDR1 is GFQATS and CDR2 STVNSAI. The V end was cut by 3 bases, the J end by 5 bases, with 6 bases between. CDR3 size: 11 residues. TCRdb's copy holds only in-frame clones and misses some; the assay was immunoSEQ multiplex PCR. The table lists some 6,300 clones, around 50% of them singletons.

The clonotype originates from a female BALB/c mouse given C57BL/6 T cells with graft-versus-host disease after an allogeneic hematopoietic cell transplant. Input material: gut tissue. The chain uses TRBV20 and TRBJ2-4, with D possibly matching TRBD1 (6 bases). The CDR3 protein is CGASRGNTLYF. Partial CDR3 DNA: TGTGGTGCTAGCAGGGGAAACACCTTGTAC.